The 17 T cell receptor beta chains below were found in one sample sequenced in a study of blood T cell repertoires in COVID-19. Method: immunoSEQ multiplex PCR; TCRdb's copy keeps in-frame clones and lacks some. This repertoire shows around 100,000 clones, about 86% found once; its top ten account for 15%. Sequencing was carried out using peripheral blood. These receptors were collected from a human donor in a cohort sampled during active COVID-19.

This chain links TRBV5-1 with TRBJ1-1; 8 bases agree with TRBD1. This CDR3 has 15 amino acids. V lost 5 bases and J lost 1; bases outside the gene matches: 7. CDR1 and CDR2 from the germline V gene are SGHRS and YFSETQ. The CDR3 sequence is CASRVPGTGNTEAFF. CDR3 bases: TGCGCCAGCAGAGTCCCCGGGACAGGGAACACTGAAGCTTTCTTT.

V usage is TRBV11-1 and J usage is TRBJ2-1; 9 bases line up with TRBD2. Losses at the gene ends were 1 base for V and 9 bases for J; bases not matched to a gene: 10. CDR3 size: 16 residues. Per the germline V gene, CDR1 is SGHAT and CDR2 is FQDESV (reference sequence). CDR3: CASSLVRGRAGGEQFF. For the CDR3, the DNA is TGTGCCAGCAGCTTAGTGCGCGGGAGGGCCGGCGGTGAGCAGTTCTTC.

This clone was observed once. The genes are TRBV4-1 and TRBJ1-2; D is ambiguous. Germline CDR1 is MGHRA and CDR2 is YSYEKL. The CDR3 extends over 18 amino acids. The V and J ends lost 5 bases and 0 bases respectively, with 22 bases between them. The CDR3 DNA reads TGCGCCAGCAGCTCACAACCATCTACGGCCACTACTAACTATGGCTACACCTTC. It encodes CASSSQPSTATTNYGYTF.

This clone was observed once. The chain employs TRBV21-1 and TRBJ1-5; the listed D gene, TRBD1, was not tested against the DNA. TRBV21-1 is listed as a pseudogene. The CDR3 is made up of 19 amino acids. The CDR3 reads CASSKREDRGRGGNQPQHF. Here the CDR3 DNA reads TGTGCCAGCAGCAAAAGGGAAGACAGGGGCCGAGGGGGCAATCAGCCCCAGCATTTT.

The V gene is TRBV7-3, the J gene TRBJ2-2, with 7 bases matching TRBD1. J was trimmed by 4 bases and V by 5 bases; bases with no gene match: 7. Germline CDR1 SGHTA, CDR2 FQGTGA. The CDR3 is 15 residues long. CDR3 region: CASSQGQTSTGELFF. The CDR3 DNA reads TGTGCCAGCAGCCAGGGACAGACTTCCACCGGGGAGCTGTTTTTT.

The rearrangement uses TRBV15 and TRBJ2-2; 8 nucleotides line up with TRBD2. The CDR3 is 15 amino acids. Trimming at V came to 8 bases and at J to 1 base, leaving 6 bases not matched to a gene. Per germline, CDR1 LNHNV and CDR2 YYDKDF (reference sequence). CDR3 in amino acids: CATRPLAGNTGELFF. DNA of the CDR3: TGTGCCACCCGTCCCCTAGCGGGGAACACCGGGGAGCTGTTTTTT.

J is TRBJ2-3 and V is TRBV9; 9 nucleotides line up with TRBD1. The CDR3 is made up of 17 amino acids. Trimming at V came to 0 bases and at J to 6 bases, leaving 11 bases not matched to a gene. Per the germline V gene, CDR1 is SGDLS and CDR2 is YYNGEE. CDR3 sequence: CASSVGKGTGRGDTQYF. The CDR3 nucleotides read TGTGCCAGCAGCGTAGGAAAGGGGACAGGGAGGGGGGATACGCAGTATTTT.

V usage is TRBV13 and J usage is TRBJ1-4, with a tentative D call TRBD1 (5 bases). The CDR3 extends over 17 amino acids. In germline, CDR1 is PRHDT, CDR2 FYEKMQ (reference sequence). V lost 2 bases and J 0 bases, leaving 13 bases between the germline ends. The CDR3 spells CASSLFPPGATNEKLFF. The CDR3 region has the DNA TGTGCCAGCAGCTTATTCCCCCCGGGGGCAACTAATGAAAAACTGTTTTTT.

The J gene is TRBJ1-5, the V gene TRBV19; D is perhaps TRBD1 (6 bases). V gave up 5 bases and J gave up 5 bases, with 19 bases separating them. Germline values: CDR1 LNHDA, CDR2 SQIVND (reference sequence). This CDR3 contains 16 residues. In nucleotides, the CDR3 is TGTGCCAGTAGTCCAAGTGGGGGGGCGGAACATCAGCCCCAGCATTTT. Amino acid sequence: CASSPSGGAEHQPQHF. Full variable domain (outside the CDR3, taken from reference TRBV19 and TRBJ1-5): DGGITQSPKYLFRKEGQNVTLSCEQNLNHDAMYWYRQDPGQGLRLIYYSQIVNDFQKGDIAEGYSVSREKKESFPLTVTSAQKNPTAFYLCASSPSGGAEHQPQHFGDGTRLSIL.

The gene calls are TRBV5-1 and TRBJ2-3, with 13 positions matching TRBD2. This CDR3 is 17 amino acids long. The V gene's germline CDR1 is SGHRS and CDR2 YFSETQ. The V segment lost 5 bases and the J segment 5 bases; nucleotides outside the gene matches: 11. The CDR3 protein is CASRRTSGRVGRDTQYF. CDR3 coding DNA: TGCGCCAGCAGAAGGACTAGCGGGAGAGTAGGTCGAGATACGCAGTATTTT.

The rearrangement uses TRBV28 and TRBJ2-4; 14 bases are a match to TRBD2. The CDR3 is made up of 18 amino acids. Germline V gives CDR1 MDHEN, CDR2 SYDVKM. The J segment lost 7 bases and the V segment lost 5 bases, leaving 13 bases of the junction unmatched. CDR3 nucleotide sequence: TGTGCCAGCAGTCTTCCTGGGACTAGCGGGAGTATGGGGAACATTCAGTACTTC. Translated: CASSLPGTSGSMGNIQYF. The complete variable domain, with remaining parts taken from reference TRBV28 and TRBJ2-4, reads DVKVTQSSRYLVKRTGEKVFLECVQDMDHENMFWYRQDPGLGLRLIYFSYDVKMKEKGDIPEGYSVSREKKERFSLILESASTNQTSMYLCASSLPGTSGSMGNIQYFGAGTRLSVL.

The count of this clone is one. The chain recombines TRBV7-9 with TRBJ2-1, with 8 bases fitting TRBD1. The germline V gene has CDR1 SEHNR and CDR2 FQNEAQ (reference sequence). With V trimmed by 2 bases and J by 9 bases, 9 bases remained unmatched. This CDR3 contains 15 residues. CDR3: CASSLQGAGSAEQFF. DNA for the CDR3: TGTGCCAGCAGCTTACAGGGGGCCGGGTCTGCTGAGCAGTTCTTC.

The chain carries TRBV29-1 and TRBJ2-3; TRBD2 might be the D (5 bases). The length of the CDR3 is 15 residues. CDR1 and CDR2 (germline): SQVTM, ANQGSEA. Trimming removed 2 bases from V and 0 bases from J, with 12 bases in between. CDR3 coding DNA: TGCAGCGTTGAACCGATCGGGGATAGCACAGATACGCAGTATTTT. The encoded protein is CSVEPIGDSTDTQYF.

The chain joins TRBV19 to TRBJ2-1, with D possibly TRBD2 on 6 matching bases. Between the trimmed V and J ends, which lost 7 bases and 0 bases, there was a span of 19 bases. This CDR3 has 17 residues. Per the germline V gene, CDR1 is LNHDA and CDR2 is SQIVND (reference sequence). CDR3 nucleotides: TGTGCCAGTAAAGGGGTAGCGGATAAGAGCTCCTACAATGAGCAGTTCTTC. Its protein is CASKGVADKSSYNEQFF.

The chain is built from TRBV9 and TRBJ1-5; D gene unclear. Trimming took 0 bases from V and 0 from J, leaving 7 bases between them. This CDR3 is built from 15 residues. The germline V gene encodes CDR1 SGDLS and CDR2 YYNGEE. The CDR3 region has the DNA TGTGCCAGCAGCGTAGGGGGAGATAGCAATCAGCCCCAGCATTTT. Protein: CASSVGGDSNQPQHF.

The chain is built from TRBV5-1 and TRBJ1-6; D is unclear. This CDR3 is built from 15 residues. Per germline, CDR1 SGHRS and CDR2 YFSETQ. V was cut by 4 bases and J by 8 bases, with 16 bases left in between. CDR3 sequence: CASSLSGPGYSPLHF. For the CDR3, the DNA is TGCGCCAGCAGCCTTAGCGGTCCGGGGTATTCACCCCTCCACTTT.

The J gene is TRBJ1-4, the V gene TRBV10-3; 7 bases are a match to TRBD1. The CDR3 consists of 15 residues. The J segment lost 5 bases and the V segment lost 3 bases, leaving 6 bases of the junction unmatched. Germline values: CDR1 ENHRY, CDR2 SYGVKD. This CDR3 is CAISDLGQRNEKLFF. DNA of the CDR3: TGTGCCATCAGTGACCTGGGACAGAGAAATGAAAAACTGTTTTTT.